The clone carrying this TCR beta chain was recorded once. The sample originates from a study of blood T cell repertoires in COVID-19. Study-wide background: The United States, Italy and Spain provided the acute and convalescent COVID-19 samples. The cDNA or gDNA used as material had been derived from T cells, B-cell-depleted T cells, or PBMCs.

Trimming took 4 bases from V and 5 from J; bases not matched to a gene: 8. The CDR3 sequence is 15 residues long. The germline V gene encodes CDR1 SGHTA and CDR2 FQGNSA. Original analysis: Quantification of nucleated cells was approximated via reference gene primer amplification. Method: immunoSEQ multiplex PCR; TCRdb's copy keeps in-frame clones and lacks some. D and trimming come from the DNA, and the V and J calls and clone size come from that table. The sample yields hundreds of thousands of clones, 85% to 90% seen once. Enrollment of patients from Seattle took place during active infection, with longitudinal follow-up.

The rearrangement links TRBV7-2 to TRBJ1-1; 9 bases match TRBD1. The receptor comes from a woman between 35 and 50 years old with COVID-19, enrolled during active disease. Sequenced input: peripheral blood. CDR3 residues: CASSSTGGIKTEAFF. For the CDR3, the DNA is TGTGCCAGCAGCTCGACAGGGGGAATAAAAACTGAAGCTTTCTTT.